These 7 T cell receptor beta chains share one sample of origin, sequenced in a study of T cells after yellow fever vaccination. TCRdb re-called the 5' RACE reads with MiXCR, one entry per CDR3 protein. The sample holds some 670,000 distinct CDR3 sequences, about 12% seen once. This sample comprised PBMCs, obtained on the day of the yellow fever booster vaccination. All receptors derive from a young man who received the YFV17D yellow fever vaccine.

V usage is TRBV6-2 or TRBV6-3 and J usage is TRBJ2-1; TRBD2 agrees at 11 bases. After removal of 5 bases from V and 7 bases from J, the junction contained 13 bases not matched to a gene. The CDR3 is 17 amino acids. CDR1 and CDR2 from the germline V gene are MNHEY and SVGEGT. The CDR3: CASSPIAGGPSGNEQFF. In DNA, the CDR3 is TGTGCCAGCAGTCCCATAGCGGGAGGGCCCTCGGGTAATGAGCAGTTCTTC.

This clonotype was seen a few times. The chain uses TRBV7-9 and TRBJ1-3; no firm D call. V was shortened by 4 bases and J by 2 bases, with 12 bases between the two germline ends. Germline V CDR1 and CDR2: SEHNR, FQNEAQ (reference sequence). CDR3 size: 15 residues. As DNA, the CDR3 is TGTGCCAGCAGCTACGTTGACGCTGCTGGAAACACCATATATTTT. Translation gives CASSYVDAAGNTIYF.

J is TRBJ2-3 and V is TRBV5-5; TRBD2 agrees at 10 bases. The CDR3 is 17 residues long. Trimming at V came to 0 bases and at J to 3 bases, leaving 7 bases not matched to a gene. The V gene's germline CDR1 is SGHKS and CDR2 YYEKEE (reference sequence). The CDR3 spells CASSLAILAGETDTQYF. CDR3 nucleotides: TGTGCCAGCAGCTTGGCCATCCTAGCGGGAGAGACAGATACGCAGTATTTT.

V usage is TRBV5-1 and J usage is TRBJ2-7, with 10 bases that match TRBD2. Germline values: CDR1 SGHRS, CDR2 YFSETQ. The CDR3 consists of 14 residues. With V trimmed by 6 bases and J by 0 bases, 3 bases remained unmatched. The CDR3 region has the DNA TGCGCCAGCAACCCTAGCGGGAGCTCCTACGAGCAGTACTTC. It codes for CASNPSGSSYEQYF.

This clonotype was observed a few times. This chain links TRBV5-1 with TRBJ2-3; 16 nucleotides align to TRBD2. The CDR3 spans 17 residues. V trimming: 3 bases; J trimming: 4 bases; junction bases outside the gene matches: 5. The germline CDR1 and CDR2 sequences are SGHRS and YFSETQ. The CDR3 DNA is TGCGCCAGCAGCTCGGGACTAGCGGGAGGGCCGGCAGATACGCAGTATTTT. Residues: CASSSGLAGGPADTQYF.

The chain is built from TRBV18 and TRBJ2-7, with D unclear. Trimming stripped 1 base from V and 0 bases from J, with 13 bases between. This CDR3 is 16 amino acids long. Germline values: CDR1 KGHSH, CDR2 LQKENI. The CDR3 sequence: CASSPRTTSSSYEQYF. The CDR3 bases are TGTGCCAGCTCACCACGCACGACGTCGAGCTCCTACGAGCAGTACTTC.

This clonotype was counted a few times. The CDR3 here is CASSFVAGGGNEQFF. CDR3 in DNA: TGTGCCAGCAGCTTCGTAGCGGGGGGGGGGAATGAGCAGTTCTTC. The rearrangement uses TRBV7-8 and TRBJ2-1; 11 positions match TRBD2. Germline CDR1 and CDR2: SGHVS and FQNEAQ. The V and J ends lost 3 bases and 7 bases, in that order; junction bases with no gene match: 5. The CDR3 is made up of 15 amino acids.